The 21 T cell receptor beta chains reported below all come from one sample, sequenced in a study of shared clonotypes between healthy human individuals. Libraries were prepared by immunoSEQ multiplex PCR; TCRdb keeps only in-frame clonotypes and omits some of them. This table holds 850,000 to 1,200,000 clones, about 75% found once. The sequencing input was memory CD4+ T cells sorted from blood. Subset described: CD45RA-negative fraction. These receptors originate from a man in his late teens or twenties in good health.

This clone was observed a handful of times. The gene calls are TRBV2 and TRBJ2-3, with a possible D match to TRBD1 (5 bases). CDR1 SNHLY and CDR2 FYNNEI come from the germline V gene. The CDR3 length is 14 residues. V was shortened by 1 base and J by 4 bases, with 9 bases between the two germline ends. The CDR3 sequence: CASSEVRGSDTQYF. CDR3 nucleotides: TGTGCCAGCAGTGAAGTTAGGGGATCAGATACGCAGTATTTT.

The J gene is TRBJ2-1, the V gene TRBV7-9; 9 bases map to TRBD2. Per germline, CDR1 SEHNR and CDR2 FQNEAQ (reference sequence). The CDR3 length is 17 residues. Germline trimming cut 1 base from V and 7 bases from J; bases unmatched to any gene: 11. CDR3 coding DNA: TGTGCCAGCAGCTTAGGGGGTAGCGGGAGAGGGCGGAATGAGCAGTTCTTC. Translated: CASSLGGSGRGRNEQFF. The whole variable domain, filled in from reference TRBV7-9 and TRBJ2-1, reads DTGVSQNPRHKITKRGQNVTFRCDPISEHNRLYWYRQTLGQGPEFLTYFQNEAQLEKSRLLSDRFSAERPKGSFSTLEIQRTEQGDSAMYLCASSLGGSGRGRNEQFFGPGTRLTVL.

The chain has TRBV5-1 and TRBJ1-2; 7 bases align to TRBD1. CDR1 is SGHRS, CDR2 YFSETQ, per germline. The CDR3 has 16 residues. The ends lost 6 bases at V and 0 bases at J; junction bases unmatched: 11. CDR3 amino acids: CASTDSRDRANYGYTF. In DNA, the CDR3 is TGCGCCAGCACCGACTCGCGGGACAGAGCTAACTATGGCTACACCTTC.

Worth noting for this clone: The identical CDR3 is also encoded by other nucleotide sequences in the sample. The rearrangement joins TRBV7-2 to TRBJ2-3; D remains ambiguous. Germline loops: CDR1 SGHTA, CDR2 FQGNSA. This CDR3 has 12 amino acids. The germline V and J ends were trimmed by 0 bases and 5 bases, with 3 bases remaining between them. CDR3 bases: TGTGCCAGCAGCTTAGCGGTAGATACGCAGTATTTT. Translation gives CASSLAVDTQYF.

The chain is built from TRBV7-2 and TRBJ2-2, with a possible D match to TRBD2 (5 bases). With 5 bases removed from V and 0 bases from J, the gap between germline ends came to 13 bases. The V gene's germline CDR1 is SGHTA and CDR2 FQGNSA. The CDR3 loop spans 16 amino acids. The CDR3 spells CASSQTFGANTGELFF. In nucleotides, the CDR3 is TGTGCCAGCAGCCAAACGTTCGGGGCGAACACCGGGGAGCTGTTTTTT.

The chain uses TRBV30 and TRBJ1-1; a possible D gene is TRBD1 (5 bases). V lost 4 bases and J lost 6, with 12 bases in between. The germline V gene has CDR1 GTSNPN and CDR2 SVGIG (reference sequence). The CDR3 extends over 12 amino acids. In nucleotides, the CDR3 is TGTGCCTGGAACCTGGGACGCGCTGAAGCTTTCTTT. It specifies CAWNLGRAEAFF.

About this clone itself: Being one base from a much bigger clone, this may be a read error. The rearrangement uses TRBV5-8 and TRBJ1-5; D not certain. V was cut by 2 bases and J by 0 bases, with 3 bases left in between. The CDR3 contains 13 residues. Germline values: CDR1 SGHTS, CDR2 YDEGEE. This chain's CDR3 is CASSFDSNQPQHF. The CDR3, as DNA: TGTGCCAGCAGCTTTGATAGCAATCAGCCCCAGCATTTT.

The CDR3 coding sequence is TGTGCCAGCAGCACCCGGGCCGGGGAGCTGTTTTTT. It encodes CASSTRAGELFF. The chain couples TRBV7-3 to TRBJ2-2; no clear D. This CDR3 is built from 12 residues. With 5 bases removed from V and 6 bases from J, the gap between germline ends came to 7 bases. CDR1 and CDR2 from the germline V gene are SGHTA and FQGTGA.

The rearrangement joins TRBV2 to TRBJ2-4; possible D gene TRBD2, 5 bases. CDR1 and CDR2 from the germline V gene are SNHLY and FYNNEI. The CDR3 runs to 15 residues. Trimming shortened V by 0 bases and J by 3 bases, and 9 bases separated the two germline ends. For the CDR3, the DNA is TGTGCCAGCAGTGAAGCGCTAGGAGGCAAAAACATTCAGTACTTC. Translating gives CASSEALGGKNIQYF.

The chain recombines TRBV6-6 with TRBJ2-7, with D unresolved. Germline V gene sequence: CDR1 MNHNY, CDR2 SVGAGI (reference sequence). This CDR3 has 13 residues. Trimming took 5 bases from V and 6 from J, leaving 14 bases between them. The CDR3 DNA reads TGTGCCAGCAGTGACCCTGGATCCAGCGAGCAGTACTTC. Its translation is CASSDPGSSEQYF.

The chain carries TRBV18 and TRBJ2-1; no reliable D call. CDR3 length: 12 residues. The germline gives CDR1 KGHSH, CDR2 LQKENI. Between the trimmed V and J ends, which lost 3 bases and 9 bases, there was a span of 9 bases. This CDR3 is CASSPPNGEQFF. CDR3 nucleotide sequence: TGTGCCAGCTCACCCCCAAATGGTGAGCAGTTCTTC.

This chain uses TRBV25-1 with TRBJ2-7, with 9 bases fitting TRBD1. Germline V gives CDR1 MGHDK, CDR2 SYGVNS. This CDR3 is built from 14 residues. With V trimmed by 4 bases and J by 4 bases, 5 bases remained unmatched. The CDR3 spells CASSAGDRVYEQYF. The CDR3 DNA follows: TGTGCCAGCAGTGCCGGGGACAGGGTTTACGAGCAGTACTTC.

The chain has TRBV7-9 and TRBJ1-2; D is undetermined. The length of the CDR3 is 14 residues. V shed 5 bases and J shed 3 bases, with 13 bases lying between them. In germline, CDR1 is SEHNR, CDR2 FQNEAQ (reference sequence). CDR3 in amino acids: CASSHSVQHYGYTF. CDR3 coding DNA: TGTGCCAGCAGCCACAGCGTTCAGCACTATGGCTACACCTTC.

The V and J genes are TRBV12-5 and TRBJ1-5; D unclear. V lost 4 bases to trimming and J lost 1 base, with 5 bases between them. CDR1 LGHNT and CDR2 FRNRAP come from the germline V gene. The CDR3 is 13 amino acids. The CDR3 coding sequence is TGTGCTAGTGGTTCCGGGAGCAATCAGCCCCAGCATTTT. Translating it yields CASGSGSNQPQHF. The full variable domain, rest sourced from reference TRBV12-5 and TRBJ1-5, is DARVTQTPRHKVTEMGQEVTMRCQPILGHNTVFWYRQTMMQGLELLAYFRNRAPLDDSGMPKDRFSAEMPDATLATLKIQPSEPRDSAVYFCASGSGSNQPQHFGDGTRLSIL.

The rearrangement joins TRBV19 to TRBJ1-5, with D unclear. The CDR3 loop spans 16 amino acids. The germline gives CDR1 LNHDA, CDR2 SQIVND (reference sequence). Trimming stripped 8 bases from V and 1 base from J, with 18 bases between. The CDR3 sequence: CASSHLFRVSNQPQHF. CDR3 sequence (DNA): TGTGCCAGTTCCCATTTATTTAGGGTGAGCAATCAGCCCCAGCATTTT.

The chain recombines TRBV6-6 with TRBJ2-1, with TRBD2 matching 11 bases. CDR3 length: 15 residues. V trimming: 2 bases; J trimming: 9 bases; junction bases outside the gene matches: 6. Germline values: CDR1 MNHNY, CDR2 SVGAGI (reference sequence). Written as DNA, the CDR3 is TGTGCCAGCAGTTACGGACTAGCGGGTTTGAGTGAGCAGTTCTTC. Protein product: CASSYGLAGLSEQFF.

The V gene is TRBV9, the J gene TRBJ1-3; possibly TRBD1 for D (5 bases). The length of the CDR3 is 14 residues. Trimming left V 2 bases short and J 2 bases short, with 8 bases between. Per the germline V gene, CDR1 is SGDLS and CDR2 is YYNGEE. The CDR3 spells CASSVQDTGNTIYF. The CDR3 DNA follows: TGTGCCAGCAGCGTCCAGGACACTGGAAACACCATATATTTT.

CDR3 sequence: CSGNGGGGLNTEAFF. The CDR3 DNA reads TGCAGCGGAAACGGGGGAGGGGGGCTGAACACTGAAGCTTTCTTT. V usage is TRBV29-1 and J usage is TRBJ1-1, with a tentative D call TRBD1 (6 bases). The CDR3 runs 15 residues. V lost 7 bases and J lost 0, with 18 bases in between. The germline V gene has CDR1 SQVTM and CDR2 ANQGSEA.

The chain joins TRBV7-9 to TRBJ2-1; 11 bases align to TRBD2. Germline CDR1 SEHNR, CDR2 FQNEAQ (reference sequence). V lost 5 bases to trimming and J lost 4 bases; unmatched junction nucleotides: 10. CDR3 length: 17 amino acids. CDR3 region: CASSPTRASGGYNEQFF. In DNA, the CDR3 is TGTGCCAGCAGCCCTACCCGTGCTAGCGGGGGGTACAATGAGCAGTTCTTC.

This clone was counted only a few times. The identical CDR3 is also encoded by other nucleotide sequences in the sample. This sequence joins TRBV7-2 and TRBJ2-2; D tentatively reads TRBD1 or TRBD2 (6 bases each). With 5 bases removed from V and 6 bases from J, the gap between germline ends came to 10 bases. The germline gives CDR1 SGHTA, CDR2 FQGNSA. The CDR3 has 13 amino acids. The CDR3 loop is CASSTRGAGELFF. CDR3 in DNA: TGTGCCAGCAGCACAAGGGGGGCCGGGGAGCTGTTTTTT.

The chain carries TRBV7-2 and TRBJ2-3, with 11 nucleotides matching TRBD2. Trimming took 4 bases from V and 4 from J; bases not matched to a gene: 7. The CDR3 has 16 residues. The germline V gene encodes CDR1 SGHTA and CDR2 FQGNSA. For the CDR3, the DNA is TGTGCCAGCAGCTCGACTAGCGGGAAAGGGGCAGATACGCAGTATTTT. Its translation: CASSSTSGKGADTQYF.